This T cell receptor (beta chain) was obtained from a study of cytomegalovirus exposure and HLA in healthy donors. This clone has only a few counts. The antigen is undetermined. Primers included in the PCR were 60 Vbeta and 13 Jbeta primers. The protocol was immunoSEQ multiplex PCR, while the TCRdb copy is restricted to in-frame clones and leaves out a portion. This table holds over 85,000 clones, under 80% found once. Regarding the study as a whole: An analysis that came later showed most CMV-associated TCR beta chains appearing HLA-restricted. One cluster of highly shared sequence variants probably arose as a sequencing artifact.

Those who donated were healthy bone marrow donors. At the time of sampling, donors were nominally healthy, though unrecorded immune exposures were likely. V lost 2 bases and J lost 0, with 11 bases in between. The CDR3 has 15 residues. Germline-derived CDR1 and CDR2 are MDHEN and SYDVKM. The sequenced material came from PBMCs. The receptor was derived from a man between 35 and 55 years old in good health and CMV-seronegative. The rearrangement links TRBV28 to TRBJ2-7, with D perhaps TRBD2 (5 bases). The CDR3 region is CASSLGVGVSYEQYF. As DNA, the CDR3 is TGTGCCAGCAGTTTAGGAGTCGGGGTCTCCTACGAGCAGTACTTC. Full variable domain (rest looked up from reference TRBV28 and TRBJ2-7): DVKVTQSSRYLVKRTGEKVFLECVQDMDHENMFWYRQDPGLGLRLIYFSYDVKMKEKGDIPEGYSVSREKKERFSLILESASTNQTSMYLCASSLGVGVSYEQYFGPGTRLTVT.